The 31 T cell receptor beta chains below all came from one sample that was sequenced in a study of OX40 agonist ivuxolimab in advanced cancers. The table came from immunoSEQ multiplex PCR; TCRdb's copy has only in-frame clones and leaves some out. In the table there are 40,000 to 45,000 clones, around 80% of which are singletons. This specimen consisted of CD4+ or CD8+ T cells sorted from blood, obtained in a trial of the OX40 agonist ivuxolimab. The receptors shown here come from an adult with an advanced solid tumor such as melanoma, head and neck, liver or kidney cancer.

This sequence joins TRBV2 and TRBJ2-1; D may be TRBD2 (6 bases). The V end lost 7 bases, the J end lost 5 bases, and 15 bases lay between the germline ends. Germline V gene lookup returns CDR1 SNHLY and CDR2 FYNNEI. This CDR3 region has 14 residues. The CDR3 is CASMRRERHNEQFF. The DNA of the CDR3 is TGTGCCAGCATGAGACGGGAGAGACACAATGAGCAGTTCTTC.

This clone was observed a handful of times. This CDR3 reads CASSSDSQETQYF. The CDR3 DNA follows: TGTGCCAGCAGCTCGGACAGCCAAGAGACCCAGTACTTC. This sequence joins TRBV7-9 and TRBJ2-5; D perhaps matches TRBD1 (6 bases). The ends were cut back, 4 bases at V and 1 base at J, with 7 bases in the middle. The germline gives CDR1 SEHNR, CDR2 FQNEAQ (reference sequence). CDR3 size: 13 residues.

This chain's CDR3 is CASATDGGGYTF. DNA for the CDR3: TGCGCCAGTGCAACAGACGGGGGTGGCTACACCTTC. The V gene is TRBV10-2, the J gene TRBJ1-2, with D perhaps TRBD1 (5 bases). Germline assignment: CDR1 WSHSY and CDR2 SAAADI. The V end was cut by 9 bases, the J end by 7 bases, with 15 bases between. The CDR3 is 12 amino acids.

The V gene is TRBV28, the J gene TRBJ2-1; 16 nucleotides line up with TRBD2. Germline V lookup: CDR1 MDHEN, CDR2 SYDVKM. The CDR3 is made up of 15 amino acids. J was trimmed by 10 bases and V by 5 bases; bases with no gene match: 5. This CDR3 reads CASSPGTSGRAEQFF. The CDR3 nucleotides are TGTGCCAGCAGTCCGGGGACTAGCGGGAGGGCGGAGCAGTTCTTC.

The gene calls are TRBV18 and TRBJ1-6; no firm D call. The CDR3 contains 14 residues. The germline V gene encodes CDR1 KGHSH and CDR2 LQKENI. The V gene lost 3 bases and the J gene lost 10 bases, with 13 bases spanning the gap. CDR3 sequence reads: CASSPRQEGSPLHF. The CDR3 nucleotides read TGTGCCAGCTCACCGCGGCAGGAGGGCTCACCCCTCCACTTT. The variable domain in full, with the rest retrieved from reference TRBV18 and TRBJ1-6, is NAGVMQNPRHLVRRRGQEARLRCSPMKGHSHVYWYRQLPEEGLKFMVYLQKENIIDESGMPKERFSAEFPKEGPSILRIQQVVRGDSAAYFCASSPRQEGSPLHFGNGTRLTVT.

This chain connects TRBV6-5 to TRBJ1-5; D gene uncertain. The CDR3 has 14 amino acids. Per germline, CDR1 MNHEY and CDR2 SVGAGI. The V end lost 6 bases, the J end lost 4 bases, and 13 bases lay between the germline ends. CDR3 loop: CASSEGPANQPQHF. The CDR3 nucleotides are TGTGCCAGCAGCGAAGGGCCAGCTAATCAGCCCCAGCATTTT.

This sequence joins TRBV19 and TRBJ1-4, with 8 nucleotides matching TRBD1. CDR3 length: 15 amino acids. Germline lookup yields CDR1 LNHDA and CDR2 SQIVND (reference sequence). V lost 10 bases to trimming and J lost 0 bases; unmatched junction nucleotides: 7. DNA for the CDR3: TGTGCCACCAAGGACAGGGCAACAACTAATGAAAAACTGTTTTTT. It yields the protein CATKDRATTNEKLFF. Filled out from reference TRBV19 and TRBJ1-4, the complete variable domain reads DGGITQSPKYLFRKEGQNVTLSCEQNLNHDAMYWYRQDPGQGLRLIYYSQIVNDFQKGDIAEGYSVSREKKESFPLTVTSAQKNPTAFYLCATKDRATTNEKLFFGSGTQLSVL.

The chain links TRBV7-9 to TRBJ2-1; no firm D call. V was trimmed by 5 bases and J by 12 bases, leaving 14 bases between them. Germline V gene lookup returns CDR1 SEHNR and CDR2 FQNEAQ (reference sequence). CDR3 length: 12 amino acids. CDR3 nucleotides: TGTGCCAGCAGCCTCGGACCGAGGACGCAGTTCTTC. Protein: CASSLGPRTQFF.

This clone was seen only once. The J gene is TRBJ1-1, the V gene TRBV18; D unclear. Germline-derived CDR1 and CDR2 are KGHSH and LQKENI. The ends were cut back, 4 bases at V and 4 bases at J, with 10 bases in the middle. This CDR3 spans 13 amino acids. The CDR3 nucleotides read TGTGCCAGCTCACGTCCGGATGGCACTGAAGCTTTCTTT. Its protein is CASSRPDGTEAFF.

CDR3 in DNA: TGTGCCAGTAGTATAAGGGCGGGAGCTGGGGAGCTGTTTTTT. It encodes CASSIRAGAGELFF. The chain employs TRBV19 and TRBJ2-2; 7 nucleotides match TRBD2. The trim removed 2 bases at V and 8 bases at J, leaving 5 bases unmatched. This CDR3 is built from 14 residues. Germline CDR1 and CDR2: LNHDA and SQIVND (reference sequence).

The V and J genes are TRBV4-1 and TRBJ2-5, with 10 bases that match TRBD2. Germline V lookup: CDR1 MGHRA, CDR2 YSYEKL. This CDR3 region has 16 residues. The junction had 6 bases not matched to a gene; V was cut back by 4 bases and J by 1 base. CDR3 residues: CASSRNSGGFQETQYF. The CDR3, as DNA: TGCGCCAGCAGCCGGAATAGCGGGGGGTTCCAAGAGACCCAGTACTTC.

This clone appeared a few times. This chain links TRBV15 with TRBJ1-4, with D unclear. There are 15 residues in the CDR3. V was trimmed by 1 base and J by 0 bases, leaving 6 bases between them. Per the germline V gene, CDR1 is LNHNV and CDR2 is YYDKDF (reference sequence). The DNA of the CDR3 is TGTGCCACCAGCAGAGGAGGGTCAACTAATGAAAAACTGTTTTTT. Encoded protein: CATSRGGSTNEKLFF.

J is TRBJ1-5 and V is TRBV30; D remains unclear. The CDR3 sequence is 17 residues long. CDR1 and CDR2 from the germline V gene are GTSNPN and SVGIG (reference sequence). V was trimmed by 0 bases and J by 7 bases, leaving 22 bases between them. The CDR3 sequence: CAWSVNAFRKLGQPQHF. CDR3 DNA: TGTGCCTGGAGTGTGAATGCGTTTAGGAAGCTCGGACAGCCCCAGCATTTT.

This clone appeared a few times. In DNA form, the CDR3 reads TGTGCTAGTGGTTCCCAGGGGGGGACTGAAGCTTTCTTT. Amino acid sequence: CASGSQGGTEAFF. The V and J genes are TRBV12-5 and TRBJ1-1; 7 nucleotides match TRBD1. Germline V gene sequence: CDR1 LGHNT, CDR2 FRNRAP. The junction had 4 bases not matched to a gene; V was cut back by 4 bases and J by 5 bases. There are 13 residues in the CDR3.

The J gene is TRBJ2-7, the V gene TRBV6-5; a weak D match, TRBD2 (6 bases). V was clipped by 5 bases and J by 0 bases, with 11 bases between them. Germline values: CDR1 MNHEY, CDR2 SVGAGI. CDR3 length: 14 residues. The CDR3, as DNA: TGTGCCAGCAGTCCTCAGACTAGCTCCTACGAGCAGTACTTC. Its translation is CASSPQTSSYEQYF.

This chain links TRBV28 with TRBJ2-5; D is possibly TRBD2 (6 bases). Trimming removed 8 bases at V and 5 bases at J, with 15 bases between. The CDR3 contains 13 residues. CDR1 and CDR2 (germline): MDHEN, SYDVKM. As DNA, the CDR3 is TGTGCCAGCGCTCTAGCGAATAGGGAGACCCAGTACTTC. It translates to CASALANRETQYF.

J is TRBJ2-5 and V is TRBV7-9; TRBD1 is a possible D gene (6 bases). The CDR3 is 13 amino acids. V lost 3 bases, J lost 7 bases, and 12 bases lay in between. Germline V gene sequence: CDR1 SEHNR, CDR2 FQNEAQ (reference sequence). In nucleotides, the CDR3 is TGTGCCAGCAGCTTCACAGGGCCGCGGACCCAGTACTTC. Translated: CASSFTGPRTQYF.

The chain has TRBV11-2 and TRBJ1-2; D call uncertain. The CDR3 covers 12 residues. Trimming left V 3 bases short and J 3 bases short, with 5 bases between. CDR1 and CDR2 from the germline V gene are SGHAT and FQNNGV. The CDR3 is CASSLYDYGYTF. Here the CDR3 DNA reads TGTGCCAGCAGCTTGTATGACTATGGCTACACCTTC.

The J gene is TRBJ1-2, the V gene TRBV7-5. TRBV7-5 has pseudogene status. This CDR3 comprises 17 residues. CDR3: CASSATKEDGSYGGYTF. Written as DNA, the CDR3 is TGTGCCAGCAGCGCCACCAAAGAGGACGGTTCCTATGGTGGCTACACCTTC.

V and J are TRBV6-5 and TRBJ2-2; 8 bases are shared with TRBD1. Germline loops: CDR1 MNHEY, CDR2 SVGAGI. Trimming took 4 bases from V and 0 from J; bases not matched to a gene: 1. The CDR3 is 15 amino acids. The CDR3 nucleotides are TGTGCCAGCAGTTCGGGACAGGCGAACACCGGGGAGCTGTTTTTT. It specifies CASSSGQANTGELFF.

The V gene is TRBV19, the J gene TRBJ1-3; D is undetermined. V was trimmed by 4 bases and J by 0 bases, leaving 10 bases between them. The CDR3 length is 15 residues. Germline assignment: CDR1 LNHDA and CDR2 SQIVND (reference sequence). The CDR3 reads CASSTDVLSGNTIYF. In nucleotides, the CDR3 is TGTGCCAGTAGTACGGACGTTCTCTCTGGAAACACCATATATTTT.

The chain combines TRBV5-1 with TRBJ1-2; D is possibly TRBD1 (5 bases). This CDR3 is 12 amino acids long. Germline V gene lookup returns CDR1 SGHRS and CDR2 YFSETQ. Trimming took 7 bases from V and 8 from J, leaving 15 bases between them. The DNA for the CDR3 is TGCGCCAGCGCGACCCAGGGTTTCGGCTACACCTTC. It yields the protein CASATQGFGYTF.

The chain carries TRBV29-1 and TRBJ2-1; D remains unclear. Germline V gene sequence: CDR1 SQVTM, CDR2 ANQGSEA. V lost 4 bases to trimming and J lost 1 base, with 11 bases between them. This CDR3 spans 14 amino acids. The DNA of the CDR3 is TGCAGCGTTGGACGCCAAACATCCTACAATGAGCAGTTCTTC. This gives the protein CSVGRQTSYNEQFF.

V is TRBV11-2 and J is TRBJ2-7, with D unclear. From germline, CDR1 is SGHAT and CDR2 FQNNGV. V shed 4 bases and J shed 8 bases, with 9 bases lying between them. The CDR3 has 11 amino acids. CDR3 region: CASSSGPQQYF. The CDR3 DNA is TGTGCCAGCAGCTCCGGTCCTCAGCAGTACTTC.

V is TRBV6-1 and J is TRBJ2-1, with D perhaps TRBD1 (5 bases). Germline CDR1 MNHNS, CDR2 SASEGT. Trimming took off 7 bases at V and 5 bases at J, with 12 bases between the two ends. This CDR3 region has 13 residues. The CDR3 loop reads CASNTDTNNEQFF. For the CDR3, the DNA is TGTGCCAGCAACACGGACACCAACAATGAGCAGTTCTTC.

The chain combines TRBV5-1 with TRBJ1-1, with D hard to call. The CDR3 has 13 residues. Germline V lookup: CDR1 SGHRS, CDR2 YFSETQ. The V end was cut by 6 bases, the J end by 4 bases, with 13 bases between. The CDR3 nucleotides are TGCGCCAGCAACCCAGAGGGAGGCACTGAAGCTTTCTTT. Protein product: CASNPEGGTEAFF. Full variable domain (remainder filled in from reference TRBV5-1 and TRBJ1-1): KAGVTQTPRYLIKTRGQQVTLSCSPISGHRSVSWYQQTPGQGLQFLFEYFSETQRNKGNFPGRFSGRQFSNSRSEMNVSTLELGDSALYLCASNPEGGTEAFFGQGTRLTVV.

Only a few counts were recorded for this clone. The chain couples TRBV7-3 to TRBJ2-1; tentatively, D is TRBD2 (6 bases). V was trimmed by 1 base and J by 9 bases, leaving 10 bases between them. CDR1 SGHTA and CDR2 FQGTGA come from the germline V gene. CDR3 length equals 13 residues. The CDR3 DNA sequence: TGTGCCAGCAGCTTAAAGGTGGGGGGTGAGCAGTTCTTC. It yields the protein CASSLKVGGEQFF.

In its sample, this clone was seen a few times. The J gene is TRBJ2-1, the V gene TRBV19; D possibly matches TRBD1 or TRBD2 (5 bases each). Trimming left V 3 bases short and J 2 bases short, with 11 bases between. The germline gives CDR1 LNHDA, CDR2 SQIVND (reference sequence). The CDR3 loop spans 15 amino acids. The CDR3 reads CASSMGTGTYNEQFF. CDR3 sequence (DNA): TGTGCCAGTAGTATGGGGACCGGTACCTACAATGAGCAGTTCTTC.

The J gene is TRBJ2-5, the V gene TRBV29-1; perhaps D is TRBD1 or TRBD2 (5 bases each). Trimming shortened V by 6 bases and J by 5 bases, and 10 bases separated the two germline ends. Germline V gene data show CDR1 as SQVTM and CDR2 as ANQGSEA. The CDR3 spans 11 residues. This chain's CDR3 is CSVGTGETQYF. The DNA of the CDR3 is TGCAGCGTAGGGACCGGGGAGACCCAGTACTTC. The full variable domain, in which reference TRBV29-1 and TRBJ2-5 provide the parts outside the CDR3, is SAVISQKPSRDICQRGTSLTIQCQVDSQVTMMFWYRQQPGQSLTLIATANQGSEATYESGFVIDKFPISRPNLTFSTLTVSNMSPEDSSIYLCSVGTGETQYFGPGTRLLVL.

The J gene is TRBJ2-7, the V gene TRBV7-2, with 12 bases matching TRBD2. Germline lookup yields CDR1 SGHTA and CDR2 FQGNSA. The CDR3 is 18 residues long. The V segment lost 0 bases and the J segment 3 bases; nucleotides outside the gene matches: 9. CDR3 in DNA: TGTGCCAGCAGCTTAGCTGGGGCTAGCGGGAGGGCCGGCTACGAGCAGTACTTC. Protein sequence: CASSLAGASGRAGYEQYF.

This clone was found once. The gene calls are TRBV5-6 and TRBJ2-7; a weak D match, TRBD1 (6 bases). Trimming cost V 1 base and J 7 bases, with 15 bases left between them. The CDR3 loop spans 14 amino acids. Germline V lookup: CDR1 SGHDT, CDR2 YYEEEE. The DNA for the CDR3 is TGTGCCAGCAGCTTGAGTAGCAGGGGTAGGGAGCAGTACTTC. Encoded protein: CASSLSSRGREQYF.